Listed below are T cell receptor beta chains from one sample, sequenced in a study of Graves' ophthalmopathy and Graves' hyperthyroidism. TCRdb processed the multiplex PCR reads anew with MiXCR; each CDR3 protein has one entry. The table includes fewer than 600,000 distinct CDR3 sequences, over 13% detected once. The sample taken for sequencing was blood. The receptors derive from a woman in her twenties or thirties with Graves' ophthalmopathy. Both conserved end residues are part of each CDR3. Each record gives: V gene, J gene, clone size, D gene, CDR3 DNA, CDR3 protein. The D gene is left open where the match is weak. Size values are once, few and many counts, or a class for expanded clones, and some rows have none.

>TRBV12-3/TRBV12-4|TRBJ2-7|once|-
TGTGCCAGCAGTACCACCCGGGATCTCCCCTTATACGAGCAGTACTTC
CASSTTRDLPLYEQYF
>TRBV12-3/TRBV12-4|TRBJ2-7|many|TRBD2
TGTGCCAGCAGCCAAGCGGGAGGGTCTTTATACGAGCAGTACTTC
CASSQAGGSLYEQYF
>TRBV20-1|TRBJ1-5|many|-
TGCAGTGCTAGACTCCGGGGCGACTATAGCAATCAGCCCCAGCATTTT
CSARLRGDYSNQPQHF
>TRBV6-1|TRBJ2-7|once|-
TGTGCCAGCAAAGGGACCTCAAGAAACGAGCAGTACTTC
CASKGTSRNEQYF
>TRBV20-1|TRBJ2-5|many|-
TGCAGTGCTAGCCCCCACGGCCGGGAGACCCAGTACTTC
CSASPHGRETQYF
>TRBV6-1|TRBJ1-5|many|-
TGTGCCAGCAGTGCAGGGTCCGAGCCCCAGCATTTT
CASSAGSEPQHF
>TRBV10-3|TRBJ1-2|few|-
TGTGCCATCAGTGAGTCGGGCGGGGATCGTGGCTACACCTTC
CAISESGGDRGYTF
>TRBV10-3|TRBJ1-1|many|-
TGTGCCACCCACGGGGTGGACACTGAAGCTTTCTTT
CATHGVDTEAFF
>TRBV28|TRBJ2-5|many|-
TGTGCCAGCAGTTTACTGGGGAAGACCCAGTACTTC
CASSLLGKTQYF
>TRBV9|TRBJ1-1|many|-
TGTGCCAGCAGCGTAGCCGCCGATACTGAAGCTTTCTTT
CASSVAADTEAFF
>TRBV29-1|TRBJ1-3|many|-
TGCAGCGTTTCTTCTGGAAACACCATATATTTT
CSVSSGNTIYF
>TRBV7-9|TRBJ2-2|-|-
TGTGCCAGCAGTTTAAATCGGGAGCTGTTTTTT
CASSLNRELFF
>TRBV12-3/TRBV12-4|TRBJ2-1|many|TRBD2
TGTGCCAGCAGTTTTCTGAGCGGGGTCATAAACAATGAGCAGTTCTTC
CASSFLSGVINNEQFF
>TRBV30|TRBJ1-2|once|TRBD1
TGTGCCTGTGGGGACAGCTATTACTATGGTTACACCTTC
CACGDSYYYGYTF
>TRBV7-2|TRBJ1-2|many|-
TGTGCCAGCACCCTGAATAGGCAGGGAAGCCTTTGGGGTCACTATGGCTACACCTTC
CASTLNRQGSLWGHYGYTF
>TRBV3-1|TRBJ2-5|many|-
TGTGCCAGCAGCCAAGTGCTACAGACCCAGTACTTC
CASSQVLQTQYF